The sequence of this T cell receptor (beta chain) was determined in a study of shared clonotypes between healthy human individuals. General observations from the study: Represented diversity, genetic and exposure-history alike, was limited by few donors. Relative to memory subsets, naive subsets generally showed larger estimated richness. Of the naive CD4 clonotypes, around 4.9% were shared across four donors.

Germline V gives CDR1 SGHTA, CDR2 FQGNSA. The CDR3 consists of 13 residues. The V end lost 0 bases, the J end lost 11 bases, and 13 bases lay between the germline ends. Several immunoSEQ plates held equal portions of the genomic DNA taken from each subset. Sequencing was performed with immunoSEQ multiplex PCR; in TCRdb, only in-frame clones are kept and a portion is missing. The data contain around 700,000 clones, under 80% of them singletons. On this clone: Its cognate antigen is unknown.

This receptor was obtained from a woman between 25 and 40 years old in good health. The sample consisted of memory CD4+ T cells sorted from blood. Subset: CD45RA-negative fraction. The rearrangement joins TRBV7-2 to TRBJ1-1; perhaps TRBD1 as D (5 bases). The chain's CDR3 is CASSLAGPKGAFF. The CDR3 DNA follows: TGTGCCAGCAGCTTAGCGGGGCCCAAAGGCGCTTTCTTT.